The clone carrying this T cell receptor (beta chain) was counted at least ten times. Antigen: not known. Molecules of cDNA were individually given unique molecular identifiers that were attached to them. TCRdb called the 5' RACE reads again in MiXCR, with one record for every CDR3 protein. The sample lists more than 50,000 distinct CDR3 sequences; about 13% were seen once. These data originate in a study of early T cells in non-severe SARS-CoV-2 infection. Study information: Unsorted whole blood bulk RNA was sequenced, with unpaired chains. General study findings and limits: Lookups in VDJdb leaned toward anti-spike CD8 responses and missed private and CD4 specificities.

CDR3 size: 11 residues. Trimming left V 5 bases short and J 6 bases short, with 6 bases between. Looked up from germline, CDR1 is MGHDK and CDR2 is SYGVNS. This TCR was recovered from an adult who was a healthcare worker with PCR-confirmed SARS-CoV-2 infection or an uninfected control (not recorded which). Material for sequencing was whole blood. The rearrangement joins TRBV25-1 to TRBJ2-3, with D hard to call. CDR3 sequence reads: CASSPQDTQYF. The CDR3 coding sequence is TGTGCCAGCAGTCCTCAGGATACGCAGTATTTT.